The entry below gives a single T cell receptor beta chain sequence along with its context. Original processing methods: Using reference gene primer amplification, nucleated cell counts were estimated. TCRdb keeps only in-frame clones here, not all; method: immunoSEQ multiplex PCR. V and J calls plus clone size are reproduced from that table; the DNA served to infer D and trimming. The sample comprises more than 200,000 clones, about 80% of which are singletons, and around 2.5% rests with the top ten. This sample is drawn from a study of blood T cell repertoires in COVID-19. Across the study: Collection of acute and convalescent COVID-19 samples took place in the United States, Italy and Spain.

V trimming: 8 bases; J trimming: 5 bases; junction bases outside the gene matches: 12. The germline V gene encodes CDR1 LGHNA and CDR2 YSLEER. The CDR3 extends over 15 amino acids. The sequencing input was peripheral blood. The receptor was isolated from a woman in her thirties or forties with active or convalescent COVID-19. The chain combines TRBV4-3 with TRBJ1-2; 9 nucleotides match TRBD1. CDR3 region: CASADRGDLQYGYTF. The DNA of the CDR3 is TGCGCCAGCGCGGACAGGGGAGATCTCCAGTATGGCTACACCTTC.